This entry lists 28 T cell receptor beta chains sequenced from one sample in a study of blood T cell repertoires in COVID-19 (dated by TCRdb to the early 2020s). Libraries were made using the immunoSEQ multiplex PCR assay. TCRdb re-hosts the immuneACCESS table, in-frame sequences only. Its copies lack some clones; in the studies checked, an unresolved V gene accounts for under half of them, and the cause for the rest is not known. For this sample the table gives 91,000 or so clones, of which 80% to 90% were detected only once. 15% of the sample is in the top ten clones. Sequenced material: peripheral blood. The source of these receptors is a human donor in a cohort sampled during active COVID-19.

The chain recombines TRBV4-3 with TRBJ2-3, with 15 bases aligning to TRBD2. The CDR3 spans 17 residues. The trim removed 4 bases at V and 0 bases at J, leaving 2 bases unmatched. From germline, CDR1 is LGHNA and CDR2 YSLEER. CDR3 protein: CASSPGTSGRSTDTQYF. The CDR3 DNA reads TGCGCCAGCAGCCCCGGGACTAGCGGGAGGAGCACAGATACGCAGTATTTT.

This sequence joins TRBV6-2 or TRBV6-3 and TRBJ1-2; possibly TRBD1 for D (5 bases). The CDR3 spans 13 residues. The V and J ends lost 2 bases and 7 bases respectively, with 11 bases between them. Per germline, CDR1 MNHEY and CDR2 SVGEGT. CDR3 loop: CASSYRQGSGYTF. CDR3 DNA sequence: TGTGCCAGCAGTTACAGGCAGGGAAGTGGCTACACCTTC.

The chain recombines TRBV15 with TRBJ2-1; TRBD2 aligns across 8 bases. With 1 base clipped from V and 7 bases from J, the junction kept 6 bases outside the gene matches. Germline V gene sequence: CDR1 LNHNV, CDR2 YYDKDF (reference sequence). This CDR3 spans 15 amino acids. In nucleotides, the CDR3 is TGTGCCACCAGCAGAGTTAGCGGGACGGGAAATGAGCAGTTCTTC. Translated: CATSRVSGTGNEQFF.

This rearrangement joins TRBV7-9 to TRBJ1-2; D gene uncertain. Germline CDR1 is SEHNR and CDR2 is FQNEAQ (reference sequence). The V end lost 1 base, the J end lost 0 bases, and 6 bases lay between the germline ends. The CDR3 sequence is 14 residues long. CDR3 nucleotides: TGTGCCAGCAGCTTAGGTCCATCTAACTATGGCTACACCTTC. Translating gives CASSLGPSNYGYTF.

This clone was observed at least ten times. The chain recombines TRBV4-1 with TRBJ2-7, with 7 bases lining up with TRBD1. The CDR3 sequence is 16 residues long. The V gene's germline CDR1 is MGHRA and CDR2 YSYEKL. The V gene end was trimmed by 0 bases and the J gene end by 3 bases; junction bases not matched to a gene: 8. CDR3 amino acids: CASSQEGDRLFYEQYF. For the CDR3, the DNA is TGCGCCAGCAGCCAAGAAGGGGACAGACTATTCTACGAGCAGTACTTC.

DNA of the CDR3: TGTGCCAGCAGCCAGACAGGTCATGGCTACACCTTC. Translated, it gives CASSQTGHGYTF. The rearrangement uses TRBV27 and TRBJ1-2, with D tentatively TRBD1 (6 bases). Germline values: CDR1 MNHEY, CDR2 SMNVEV (reference sequence). The CDR3 covers 12 residues. V was trimmed by 6 bases and J by 6 bases, leaving 11 bases between them.

This clone was observed once. The rearrangement links TRBV5-4 to TRBJ2-3; 16 nucleotides match TRBD2. There are 18 residues in the CDR3. Germline lookup yields CDR1 SGHNT and CDR2 YYREEE (reference sequence). J was trimmed by 6 bases and V by 4 bases; bases with no gene match: 11. The CDR3 DNA sequence: TGTGCCAGCAGCCCCCTAAGGGGACTAGCGGGAGGGCAGGATACGCAGTATTTT. The encoded protein is CASSPLRGLAGGQDTQYF. Full variable domain (rest looked up from reference TRBV5-4 and TRBJ2-3): ETGVTQSPTHLIKTRGQQVTLRCSSQSGHNTVSWYQQALGQGPQFIFQYYREEENGRGNFPPRFSGLQFPNYSSELNVNALELDDSALYLCASSPLRGLAGGQDTQYFGPGTRLTVL.

The rearrangement links TRBV19 to TRBJ1-4; TRBD1 agrees at 9 bases. V lost 7 bases and J lost 7; bases outside the gene matches: 4. In germline, CDR1 is LNHDA, CDR2 SQIVND (reference sequence). The CDR3 is made up of 13 amino acids. This CDR3 reads CASTRQGGEKLFF. The DNA for the CDR3 is TGTGCCAGTACCCGACAGGGGGGTGAAAAACTGTTTTTT.

V and J are TRBV30 and TRBJ1-1, with 7 positions matching TRBD1. The CDR3 spans 13 residues. CDR1 GTSNPN and CDR2 SVGIG come from the germline V gene (reference sequence). After removal of 4 bases from V and 0 bases from J, the junction contained 2 bases not matched to a gene. The CDR3 loop is CAWTGQLNTEAFF. The DNA for the CDR3 is TGTGCCTGGACGGGACAGTTGAACACTGAAGCTTTCTTT.

The gene calls are TRBV21-1 and TRBJ1-3. TRBV21-1 is a known pseudogene. This CDR3 has 15 amino acids. The CDR3 DNA sequence: TGTGCCAGCAGCAAAGTCGGGATGACAGGAAACACCATATATTTT. The encoded protein is CASSKVGMTGNTIYF.

This chain links TRBV5-1 with TRBJ2-2, with D perhaps matching TRBD2 (5 bases). V dropped 3 bases and J dropped 6 bases, with 15 bases sitting between them. Germline values: CDR1 SGHRS, CDR2 YFSETQ. The CDR3 loop spans 15 amino acids. CDR3 amino acids: CASSSRDHSSGELFF. CDR3 nucleotides: TGCGCCAGCAGCTCGAGGGATCACAGTTCCGGGGAGCTGTTTTTT.

The chain has TRBV5-1 and TRBJ1-1; a possible D gene is TRBD1 (5 bases). Trimming shortened V by 0 bases and J by 0 bases, and 12 bases separated the two germline ends. Germline loops: CDR1 SGHRS, CDR2 YFSETQ. This CDR3 has 16 residues. In DNA, the CDR3 is TGCGCCAGCAGCTTGGAGCAGGGATACATGAACACTGAAGCTTTCTTT. Translated: CASSLEQGYMNTEAFF.

The DNA of the CDR3 is TGTGCCAGCTCCCCGGGGTTCACTGGAAACACCATATATTTT. This gives the protein CASSPGFTGNTIYF. The chain recombines TRBV6-5 with TRBJ1-3; the D is unclear. Between the trimmed V and J ends, which lost 8 bases and 2 bases, there was a span of 13 bases. This CDR3 is built from 14 residues. Germline CDR1 reads MNHEY; CDR2 reads SVGAGI.

This clone was detected a few times. V usage is TRBV5-4 and J usage is TRBJ1-1, with D hard to call. V shed 0 bases and J shed 7 bases, with 10 bases lying between them. The CDR3 covers 13 residues. The germline gives CDR1 SGHNT, CDR2 YYREEE (reference sequence). CDR3 DNA sequence: TGTGCCAGCAGCTTGGGGCCGGGAGGTGAAGCTTTCTTT. This sequence encodes CASSLGPGGEAFF. The entire variable domain, with the rest obtained from reference TRBV5-4 and TRBJ1-1, is as follows: ETGVTQSPTHLIKTRGQQVTLRCSSQSGHNTVSWYQQALGQGPQFIFQYYREEENGRGNFPPRFSGLQFPNYSSELNVNALELDDSALYLCASSLGPGGEAFFGQGTRLTVV.

V usage is TRBV5-4 and J usage is TRBJ1-2, with TRBD1 as a possible D gene (5 bases). The CDR3 has 12 residues. Trimming shortened V by 5 bases and J by 8 bases, and 13 bases separated the two germline ends. Germline-derived CDR1 and CDR2 are SGHNT and YYREEE (reference sequence). The CDR3: CASSPSSGGYTF. CDR3 bases: TGTGCCAGCAGTCCTTCATCAGGGGGCTACACCTTC.

This clone was observed a few times. V and J are TRBV30 and TRBJ1-2; 9 bases map to TRBD1. The CDR3 sequence is 13 residues long. The trim removed 2 bases at V and 12 bases at J, leaving 10 bases unmatched. Germline values: CDR1 GTSNPN, CDR2 SVGIG (reference sequence). CDR3 sequence: CAWSPRRDRGNTF. DNA for the CDR3: TGTGCCTGGAGTCCCCGGCGCGACAGGGGGAACACCTTC. The complete variable domain, with remaining parts taken from reference TRBV30 and TRBJ1-2, reads SQTIHQWPATLVQPVGSPLSLECTVEGTSNPNLYWYRQAAGRGLQLLFYSVGIGQISSEVPQNLSASRPQDRQFILSSKKLLLSDSGFYLCAWSPRRDRGNTFGSGTRLTVV.

This clone was seen only once. V gene TRBV3-1 (or the pseudogene TRBV3-2) combines with J gene TRBJ1-2; D perhaps matches TRBD1 (6 bases). V was cut by 4 bases and J by 5 bases, with 11 bases left in between. The CDR3 spans 13 residues. The germline gives CDR1 LGHDT, CDR2 YNNKEL (reference sequence). The CDR3 loop is CASSPKGVYGYTF. In DNA form, the CDR3 reads TGTGCCAGCAGCCCCAAGGGGGTTTATGGCTACACCTTC.

The V call is TRBV5-1, the J call TRBJ2-2, with 8 bases identical to TRBD1. The germline gives CDR1 SGHRS, CDR2 YFSETQ. The CDR3 consists of 16 residues. After removal of 0 bases from V and 7 bases from J, the junction contained 8 bases not matched to a gene. The CDR3 protein is CASSLDQGAMGGELFF. CDR3 DNA sequence: TGCGCCAGCAGCTTGGATCAGGGGGCGATGGGCGGGGAGCTGTTTTTT. Combining the CDR3 with reference TRBV5-1 and TRBJ2-2 gives the whole variable domain KAGVTQTPRYLIKTRGQQVTLSCSPISGHRSVSWYQQTPGQGLQFLFEYFSETQRNKGNFPGRFSGRQFSNSRSEMNVSTLELGDSALYLCASSLDQGAMGGELFFGEGSRLTVL.

The rearrangement links TRBV13 to TRBJ2-7; perhaps TRBD2 as D (6 bases). V gave up 5 bases and J gave up 2 bases, with 13 bases separating them. Germline CDR1 and CDR2: PRHDT and FYEKMQ (reference sequence). The CDR3 is made up of 14 amino acids. The CDR3 nucleotides read TGTGCCAGCAGCGTGGGACTGGTCCCCTACGAGCAGTACTTC. Translating gives CASSVGLVPYEQYF.

This rearrangement joins TRBV5-4 to TRBJ2-3; TRBD1 matches 7 bases. This CDR3 has 15 residues. Germline trimming cut 3 bases from V and 3 bases from J; bases unmatched to any gene: 7. Germline CDR1 reads SGHNT; CDR2 reads YYREEE (reference sequence). The CDR3 region is CASSSPGGLTDTQYF. CDR3 in DNA: TGTGCCAGCAGCTCACCAGGGGGTCTAACAGATACGCAGTATTTT. Based on the CDR3 plus reference TRBV5-4 and TRBJ2-3, the full variable domain is ETGVTQSPTHLIKTRGQQVTLRCSSQSGHNTVSWYQQALGQGPQFIFQYYREEENGRGNFPPRFSGLQFPNYSSELNVNALELDDSALYLCASSSPGGLTDTQYFGPGTRLTVL.

The rearrangement links TRBV12-3 or TRBV12-4 to TRBJ2-2; D perhaps matches TRBD1 (6 bases). This CDR3 has 13 residues. The ends were cut back, 4 bases at V and 3 bases at J, with 6 bases in the middle. CDR3 protein: CASSWTDTGELFF. Here the CDR3 DNA reads TGTGCCAGCAGTTGGACAGACACCGGGGAGCTGTTTTTT.

This clone has just a few counts. V usage is TRBV2 and J usage is TRBJ2-1; weak D call: TRBD2 (5 bases). The CDR3 runs to 18 residues. V was shortened by 7 bases and J by 0 bases, with 22 bases between the two germline ends. CDR1 is SNHLY, CDR2 FYNNEI, per germline. The DNA for the CDR3 is TGTGCCAGCAACAAAGACGGAGTTAGAGGGAGCTCCTACAATGAGCAGTTCTTC. Its protein product is CASNKDGVRGSSYNEQFF. Together with reference TRBV2 and TRBJ2-1, the CDR3 gives the full variable domain: EPEVTQTPSHQVTQMGQEVILRCVPISNHLYFYWYRQILGQKVEFLVSFYNNEISEKSEIFDDQFSVERPDGSNFTLKIRSTKLEDSAMYFCASNKDGVRGSSYNEQFFGPGTRLTVL.

V usage is TRBV4-2 and J usage is TRBJ2-1; 8 nucleotides agree with TRBD2. With 0 bases clipped from V and 8 bases from J, the junction kept 9 bases outside the gene matches. The CDR3 totals 16 residues. Germline CDR1 LGHNA, CDR2 YNFKEQ. The DNA for the CDR3 is TGTGCCAGCAGCCAAGACTCTGCAGGAGCGGGGGATGAGCAGTTCTTC. Amino acid sequence: CASSQDSAGAGDEQFF.

A single count supports this clone. This chain links TRBV12-3 or TRBV12-4 with TRBJ1-2, with D possibly being TRBD1 (6 bases). This CDR3 has 11 amino acids. V lost 5 bases to trimming and J lost 5 bases, with 6 bases between them. The chain's CDR3 is CASSTGYGYTF. Here the CDR3 DNA reads TGTGCCAGCAGTACAGGGTATGGCTACACCTTC.

The count of this clone is one. J is TRBJ2-7 and V is TRBV2; TRBD1 might be the D (5 bases). The CDR3 runs to 15 residues. V was pared by 5 bases and J by 6 bases, with 20 bases between. CDR1 and CDR2 from the germline V gene are SNHLY and FYNNEI. CDR3 coding DNA: TGTGCCAGCAGTTTTCGGACACCTTCAAGCAGCGAGCAGTACTTC. Translating it yields CASSFRTPSSSEQYF.

In its sample, this clone was seen once. The chain has TRBV5-1 and TRBJ1-6, with 8 bases identical to TRBD1. V trimming: 0 bases; J trimming: 10 bases; junction bases outside the gene matches: 6. In germline, CDR1 is SGHRS, CDR2 YFSETQ. This CDR3 has 15 amino acids. CDR3 in amino acids: CASSLGAGGKSPLHF. The CDR3 nucleotides are TGCGCCAGCAGCTTGGGTGCAGGGGGCAAGTCACCCCTCCACTTT.

This clone was seen more than once but under ten times. V gene TRBV4-1 combines with J gene TRBJ1-3, with 8 bases that match TRBD1. The J segment lost 4 bases and the V segment lost 4 bases, leaving 6 bases of the junction unmatched. Germline-derived CDR1 and CDR2 are MGHRA and YSYEKL. The CDR3 contains 15 residues. The CDR3 reads CASSPRQGRGNTIYF. CDR3 DNA: TGCGCCAGCAGCCCACGACAGGGGAGAGGAAACACCATATATTTT.

This clone was observed at least ten times. The chain has TRBV2 and TRBJ1-1, with D perhaps matching TRBD1 (6 bases). The germline V gene encodes CDR1 SNHLY and CDR2 FYNNEI. This CDR3 has 14 amino acids. The V and J ends lost 6 bases and 8 bases respectively, with 19 bases between them. The CDR3, as DNA: TGTGCCAGCAGCCTGGACGGCCGAGGGGGAGAAGCTTTCTTT. It specifies CASSLDGRGGEAFF.